The 26 T cell receptor beta chains reported below all come from one sample, sequenced in a study of blood T cells in healthy people across ages. Alongside a J-beta primer mix, a sample-barcoded 5' primer served in a second PCR lasting about 7 to 12 cycles. TCRdb analysed the 5' RACE reads with MiXCR anew, one entry per CDR3 protein. The sample records under 1 million distinct CDR3 sequences, 40% to 50% being singletons. What was sequenced was blood. These receptors were collected from a man aged 60 to 75 in good health.

This clonotype has ten or more counts. The genes are TRBV6-6 and TRBJ2-5, with TRBD2 matching 10 bases. The germline V gene encodes CDR1 MNHNY and CDR2 SVGAGI (reference sequence). The V and J ends lost 6 bases and 5 bases, in that order; junction bases with no gene match: 9. This CDR3 is 15 amino acids long. CDR3 sequence: CASRYRTSGGETQYF. In DNA form, the CDR3 reads TGTGCCAGCAGATATCGGACTAGCGGAGGGGAGACCCAGTACTTC.

The gene calls are TRBV5-1 and TRBJ1-4, with unresolved D. The V and J ends lost 0 bases and 0 bases respectively, with 6 bases between them. From germline, CDR1 is SGHRS and CDR2 YFSETQ. The CDR3 consists of 15 residues. CDR3 DNA: TGCGCCAGCAGCTTGGAGGACGCAACTAATGAAAAACTGTTTTTT. This codes for CASSLEDATNEKLFF.

This clonotype was detected a few times. The chain employs TRBV7-9 and TRBJ1-4; 7 nucleotides line up with TRBD1. V shed 4 bases, J shed 6 bases, and the junction held 14 bases outside the gene matches. In germline, CDR1 is SEHNR, CDR2 FQNEAQ (reference sequence). This CDR3 has 17 amino acids. The CDR3 sequence is CASSWGQRDSAYEKLFF. DNA of the CDR3: TGTGCCAGCAGCTGGGGACAGAGAGATTCCGCCTATGAAAAACTGTTTTTT.

This chain links TRBV7-8 with TRBJ2-5, with D hard to call. Judging by the DNA end, TRBJ2-7 fits better; the J call may be wrong. The CDR3 runs to 13 residues. The germline V gene encodes CDR1 SGHVS and CDR2 FQNEAQ. As DNA, the CDR3 is TGTGCCAGCAGCTTAAAGTTTGAGTACGAGCAGTACTTC. It translates to CASSLKFEYEQYF.

The rearrangement links TRBV19 to TRBJ2-3; D possibly corresponds to TRBD2 (5 bases). This CDR3 has 15 residues. Trimming removed 7 bases from V and 1 base from J, with 15 bases in between. CDR1 and CDR2 from the germline V gene are LNHDA and SQIVND (reference sequence). CDR3 region: CASNKLGLGTDTQYF. The CDR3 DNA is TGTGCCAGTAATAAACTAGGACTCGGCACAGATACGCAGTATTTT. Using reference TRBV19 and TRBJ2-3 for the parts outside the CDR3, the full variable domain is DGGITQSPKYLFRKEGQNVTLSCEQNLNHDAMYWYRQDPGQGLRLIYYSQIVNDFQKGDIAEGYSVSREKKESFPLTVTSAQKNPTAFYLCASNKLGLGTDTQYFGPGTRLTVL.

The V call is TRBV6-4, the J call TRBJ2-5; D is unclear. The V end was cut by 0 bases, the J end by 11 bases, with 7 bases between. This CDR3 has 11 residues. Germline V gene lookup returns CDR1 MRHNA and CDR2 SNTAGT. This CDR3 is CASSDSSKQYF. The CDR3 bases are TGTGCCAGCAGTGACTCGAGCAAGCAGTACTTC.

In the case of this clonotype: A read error may account for a junction end that differs from germline. This chain joins TRBV7-2 and TRBJ2-1; D is undetermined. Germline assignment: CDR1 SGHTA and CDR2 FQGNSA. This CDR3 comprises 14 residues. CDR3 coding DNA: TGTGCCAGCAACTTATTTCCAAACTACAATGAGCAGTTCTTC. Its protein product is CASNLFPNYNEQFF. Full variable domain (rest looked up from reference TRBV7-2 and TRBJ2-1): GAGVSQSPSNKVTEKGKDVELRCDPISGHTALYWYRQSLGQGLEFLIYFQGNSAPDKSGLPSDRFSAERTGGSVSTLTIQRTQQEDSAVYLCASNLFPNYNEQFFGPGTRLTVL.

This chain connects TRBV20-1 to TRBJ1-6; TRBD1 is a possible D gene (6 bases). Looked up from germline, CDR1 is DFQATT and CDR2 is SNEGSKA (reference sequence). Trimming took off 3 bases at V and 3 bases at J, with 12 bases between the two ends. The CDR3 contains 15 residues. The CDR3 region has the DNA TGCAGTGCTAGGAAGGACAGTAACTATAATTCACCCCTCCACTTT. Translated: CSARKDSNYNSPLHF.

This clonotype was observed a few times. The chain uses TRBV4-1 and TRBJ1-6; TRBD1 aligns across 9 bases. CDR3 length: 16 residues. Germline V lookup: CDR1 MGHRA, CDR2 YSYEKL. J gave up 7 bases and V 3 bases, and 7 bases lay outside the gene matches. In DNA form, the CDR3 reads TGCGCCAGCAGCCACGGGGCGGGACAGGGAAATTCACCCCTCCACTTT. Translation gives CASSHGAGQGNSPLHF.

The V call is TRBV20-1, the J call TRBJ2-4; D perhaps matches TRBD2 (6 bases). With 6 bases removed from V and 7 bases from J, the gap between germline ends came to 28 bases. Germline V gene lookup returns CDR1 DFQATT and CDR2 SNEGSKA (reference sequence). This CDR3 comprises 17 residues. The CDR3 protein is CSARLTGRGSGGNIQYF. The CDR3, as DNA: TGCAGTGCCCGCCTGACCGGCCGAGGATCTGGGGGGAACATTCAGTACTTC.

The chain recombines TRBV7-8 with TRBJ2-2; 7 nucleotides match TRBD1. CDR1 SGHVS and CDR2 FQNEAQ come from the germline V gene. This CDR3 is built from 17 residues. With V trimmed by 4 bases and J by 3 bases, 11 bases remained unmatched. The CDR3 DNA is TGTGCCAGCAGCTGGCCACAGGGGATGGCGGACACCGGGGAGCTGTTTTTT. This gives the protein CASSWPQGMADTGELFF.

This chain joins TRBV6-1 and TRBJ1-3; D is undetermined. The CDR3 covers 14 residues. The germline V gene has CDR1 MNHNS and CDR2 SASEGT. The V end lost 6 bases, the J end lost 7 bases, and 16 bases lay between the germline ends. The CDR3 sequence is CASRSRPRDNTIYF. The CDR3 DNA sequence: TGTGCCAGCAGGTCCAGGCCCAGAGATAACACCATATATTTT.

This chain connects TRBV4-1 to TRBJ2-5; TRBD2 matches 10 bases. This CDR3 spans 15 amino acids. Losses at the gene ends were 0 bases for V and 6 bases for J; bases not matched to a gene: 4. Germline V CDR1 and CDR2: MGHRA, YSYEKL. DNA for the CDR3: TGCGCCAGCAGCCAAGACAGCGGGGGGGCAAAGACCCAGTACTTC. Translating it yields CASSQDSGGAKTQYF.

The chain uses TRBV7-2 and TRBJ2-5; 8 nucleotides align to TRBD1. CDR1 and CDR2 from the germline V gene are SGHTA and FQGNSA. V was pared by 5 bases and J by 1 base, with 9 bases of the junction left unmatched. The CDR3 has 16 residues. The CDR3 DNA sequence: TGTGCCAGCAGCCGAACCCCTCAGGGGGCCCAAGAGACCCAGTACTTC. Amino acid sequence: CASSRTPQGAQETQYF.

This clonotype was seen a few times. The genes are TRBV7-6 and TRBJ2-2, with a tentative D call TRBD1 (6 bases). Germline CDR1 is SGHVS and CDR2 is FNYEAQ. This CDR3 comprises 15 residues. V lost 5 bases and J 6 bases, leaving 16 bases between the germline ends. This chain's CDR3 is CASSLTLQGPGELFF. Here the CDR3 DNA reads TGTGCCAGCAGCCTCACCTTACAGGGTCCCGGGGAGCTGTTTTTT.

A note on this clonotype: Being one base from a much bigger clone, this may be a read error. The rearrangement uses TRBV2 and TRBJ2-5; no firm D call. This CDR3 comprises 14 residues. Germline V CDR1 and CDR2: SNHLY, FYNNEI. V was pared by 4 bases and J by 4 bases, with 13 bases between. The CDR3 reads CASSGHTYRETQYF. The CDR3 DNA is TGTGCCAGCAGTGGACATACGTACCGAGAGACCCAGTACTTC.

V gene TRBV5-1 combines with J gene TRBJ2-2; tentative D call: TRBD2 (5 bases). The germline V and J ends were trimmed by 4 bases and 7 bases, with 11 bases remaining between them. The CDR3 spans 13 residues. The germline V gene encodes CDR1 SGHRS and CDR2 YFSETQ. The CDR3 sequence is CASSLFEGGELFF. CDR3 DNA sequence: TGCGCCAGCAGCCTATTCGAGGGCGGGGAGCTGTTTTTT.

This clonotype was observed a few times. CDR3 residues: CASSLYSTGLYGYTF. CDR3 coding DNA: TGTGCCAGCAGCCTATATTCCACGGGCCTCTATGGCTACACCTTC. The chain joins TRBV6-2 or TRBV6-3 to TRBJ1-2, with D uncertain. Germline V gene data show CDR1 as MNHEY and CDR2 as SVGEGT. CDR3 size: 15 residues. V shed 6 bases and J shed 4 bases, with 18 bases lying between them.

This clonotype was seen more than once but under ten times. The V and J genes are TRBV10-3 and TRBJ2-7; weak D call: TRBD1 (5 bases). Between the trimmed V and J ends, which lost 2 bases and 3 bases, there was a span of 11 bases. CDR3 length equals 14 residues. Germline V gene data show CDR1 as ENHRY and CDR2 as SYGVKD. In DNA form, the CDR3 reads TGTGCCATCAGTGAGACAGACAGCATCTACGAGCAGTACTTC. This translates into CAISETDSIYEQYF.

This clonotype has more than one count but fewer than ten. The rearrangement joins TRBV20-1 to TRBJ1-2; 9 bases fit TRBD1. CDR1 and CDR2 (germline): DFQATT, SNEGSKA (reference sequence). V gave up 4 bases and J gave up 6 bases; unmatched junction bases: 9. The length of the CDR3 is 14 residues. The CDR3 spells CSAKTGGGMNGYTF. The CDR3 DNA reads as TGCAGTGCTAAAACAGGGGGCGGAATGAATGGCTACACCTTC.

V and J are TRBV6-2 or TRBV6-3 and TRBJ2-7; TRBD1 agrees at 12 bases. The end of the DNA is better explained by TRBJ2-5, so the J call may be wrong. Germline V gene lookup returns CDR1 MNHEY and CDR2 SVGEGT. The CDR3 runs 15 residues. This CDR3 is CASNPGQGAKETQYF. The DNA of the CDR3 is TGTGCCAGCAATCCGGGACAGGGGGCGAAAGAGACCCAGTACTTC.

This clonotype was seen repeatedly, ten times or more. The chain combines TRBV24-1 with TRBJ2-5; D remains unclear. Looked up from germline, CDR1 is KGHDR and CDR2 is SFDVKD. V lost 4 bases and J 4 bases, leaving 12 bases between the germline ends. The CDR3 has 14 amino acids. CDR3 DNA sequence: TGTGCCACCAGTGACAGTACCCCGCCAGAGACCCAGTACTTC. It translates to CATSDSTPPETQYF.

A single count supports this clonotype. The chain is built from TRBV11-3 and TRBJ1-2; D is undetermined. Trimming removed 0 bases at V and 3 bases at J, with 14 bases between. The CDR3 length is 16 residues. Germline CDR1 and CDR2: SGHNT and YENEEA. The CDR3 bases are TGTGCCAGCAGCTTAGACATAACCGGGCTCCACTATGGCTACACCTTC. Protein product: CASSLDITGLHYGYTF.

This sequence joins TRBV5-1 and TRBJ2-1, with D possibly TRBD1 on 6 matching bases. The CDR3 is 16 amino acids. Germline V CDR1 and CDR2: SGHRS, YFSETQ. Between the trimmed V and J ends, which lost 3 bases and 1 base, there was a span of 14 bases. The CDR3 protein is CASSSGQNPSYNEQFF. The CDR3 DNA reads TGCGCCAGCAGCTCCGGACAGAACCCGTCCTACAATGAGCAGTTCTTC.

The chain joins TRBV6-5 to TRBJ2-5, with D possibly matching TRBD1 (6 bases). Germline CDR1 is MNHEY and CDR2 is SVGAGI. This CDR3 comprises 15 residues. V lost 5 bases and J 2 bases, leaving 15 bases between the germline ends. This chain's CDR3 is CASSIQQGRQETQYF. Here the CDR3 DNA reads TGTGCCAGCAGTATCCAACAGGGTCGGCAAGAGACCCAGTACTTC.

This clonotype has just a few counts. CDR3 region: CASSYAGTLSYEQYF. The CDR3 region has the DNA TGTGCCAGCAGTTACGCCGGGACACTCTCCTACGAGCAGTACTTC. The rearrangement links TRBV6-5 to TRBJ2-7; D may be TRBD1 (6 bases). Germline CDR1 reads MNHEY; CDR2 reads SVGAGI. The V end was cut by 2 bases, the J end by 0 bases, with 11 bases between. CDR3 length equals 15 residues.